The source of this T cell receptor beta chain is a study of blood T cell repertoires in COVID-19 (dated by TCRdb to 2019 to 2021). In the study overall: Samples covering the acute and convalescent phases of COVID-19 were provided by collaborators in the United States, Italy and Spain. The repertoires were made available in a free public database intended to serve as a resource for research on the immune response to SARS-CoV-2. Samples came from the ongoing ImmuneRACE study (first 160 participants) plus 1,254 subjects from 6 global collaborators. The material from the prospective study consisted of cDNA or gDNA derived from T cells, B-cell-depleted T cells, or PBMCs. Sample metadata almost always included a de-identified subject ID, COVID-19 status, age in years and sex. Where HLA class I and class II types were available, the types were taken from metadata supplied by the sample provider, not from assay-based typing. Subjects who had been exposed to COVID-19, were actively infected with it, or had recovered from it provided the deeply sampled blood TCRbeta repertoires that made up the dataset. The paper's findings and limits, for the study overall: Clinical and demographic metadata were provided uncurated, with the amount varying by source and participant.

TCRbeta CDR3 regions were amplified from genomic DNA using the immunoSEQ Assay, a bias-controlled multiplex PCR. In the source study's methods: Nucleated cell counts per sample were estimated from amplification of reference gene primers within the assay. Sequence reads were collapsed and filtered to measure the absolute abundance of every unique TCRbeta CDR3 rearrangement. Productive Simpson clonality was computed per sample as the square root of Simpson's diversity index over productive rearrangements. In its TCRdb copy, this immuneACCESS table keeps in-frame sequences only and misses some clones. Where compared with another copy, unresolved V genes explain less than half of these, and the others have no known cause. V and J calls and clone size are copied from that table; D and trimming were computed from the DNA. Here the sample has 30,000 to 40,000 clones; about 88% occur a single time. The ten largest clones represent around an eighth of the sample.

Whole blood was collected in K2EDTA tubes by collaborating institutions according to the institutions' own protocols. For TCRbeta analysis, collaborators shipped samples as frozen whole blood, isolated PBMCs, or DNA extracted from either of those sample types. The CDR1 and CDR2 encoded by the germline V gene are SGHAT and FQNNGV. V was cut back by 5 bases and J by 0 bases, leaving a gap of 12 bases between them. The CDR3 spans 15 residues, from the cysteine through the phenylalanine. Here the CDR3 DNA is all that survives: 45 bases in frame from base 1. About this clone itself: Its recognized antigen is unknown. Base qualities are not recorded, but no much larger clone differs from it by a single base.

Sequencing was performed on peripheral blood. The chain is made from TRBV11-2 and TRBJ2-3, with TRBD2 tentatively as D gene (6 bases match). The receptor's source is a human donor with active COVID-19. The donor label of this sample is uncertain. The CDR3 in this case is CASSPTSGSTDTQYF. The DNA reads as follows: TGTGCCAGCAGCCCCACCAGCGGGAGCACAGATACGCAGTATTTT. The variable domain in full, with residues beyond the CDR3 obtained from the reference TRBV11-2 and TRBJ2-3 genes, is EAGVAQSPRYKIIEKRQSVAFWCNPISGHATLYWYQQILGQGPKLLIQFQNNGVVDDSQLPKDRFSAERLKGVDSTLKIQPAKLEDSAVYLCASSPTSGSTDTQYFGPGTRLTVL.